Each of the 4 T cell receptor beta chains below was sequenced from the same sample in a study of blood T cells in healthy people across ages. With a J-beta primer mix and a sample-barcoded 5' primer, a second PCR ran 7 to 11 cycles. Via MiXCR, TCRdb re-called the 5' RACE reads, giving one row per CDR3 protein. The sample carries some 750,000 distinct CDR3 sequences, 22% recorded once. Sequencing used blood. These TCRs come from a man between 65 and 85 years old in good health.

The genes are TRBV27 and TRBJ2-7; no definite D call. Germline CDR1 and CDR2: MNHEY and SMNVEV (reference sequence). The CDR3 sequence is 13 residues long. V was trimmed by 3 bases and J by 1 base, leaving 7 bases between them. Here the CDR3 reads CASSFQLSYEQYF. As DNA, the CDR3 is TGTGCCAGCAGTTTCCAATTATCCTACGAGCAGTACTTC.

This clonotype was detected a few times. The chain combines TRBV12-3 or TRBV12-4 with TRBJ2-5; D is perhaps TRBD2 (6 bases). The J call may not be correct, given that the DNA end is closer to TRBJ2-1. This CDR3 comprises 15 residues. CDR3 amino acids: CASSPRPRGVGEQFF. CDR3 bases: TGTGCCAGCAGTCCTCGGCCGCGGGGTGTAGGTGAGCAGTTCTTC.

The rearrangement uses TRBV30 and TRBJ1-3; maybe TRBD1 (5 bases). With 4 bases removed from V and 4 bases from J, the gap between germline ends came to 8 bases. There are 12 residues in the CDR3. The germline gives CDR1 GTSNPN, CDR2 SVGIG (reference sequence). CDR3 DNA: TGTGCCTGGACCAGGACAGGAAACACCATATATTTT. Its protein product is CAWTRTGNTIYF.

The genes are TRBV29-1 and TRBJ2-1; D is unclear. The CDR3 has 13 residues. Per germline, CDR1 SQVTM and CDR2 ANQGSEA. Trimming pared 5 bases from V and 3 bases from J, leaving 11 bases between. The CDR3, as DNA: TGCAGCGTTTTGGGAACCCACTACAATGAGCAGTTCTTC. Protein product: CSVLGTHYNEQFF.